Sequencing of this T cell receptor (beta chain) was carried out in a study of HIV-infected patients and healthy controls. By its share, this clonotype is medium-sized. Follow-up blood was drawn about 14 weeks, roughly three months, after antiretroviral therapy began. No cell fractionation was done, so the repertoire covers all unsorted peripheral blood T cells. The CDR3 runs to 14 residues. Trimming stripped 2 bases from V and 0 bases from J, with 9 bases between. Germline values: CDR1 DFQATT, CDR2 SNEGSKA (reference sequence). cDNA was made from approximately 500 ng RNA using alpha and beta constant primers. Alpha and beta chain libraries were made separately by chain-specific third strand synthesis with multiplexing indices. TCRdb analysed the 5' RACE reads with MiXCR anew, one entry per CDR3 protein. The table records thousands of distinct CDR3 sequences, roughly 8.1% of them present only once.

The source is an adult with HIV infection. The chain recombines TRBV20-1 with TRBJ2-3, with D uncertain. Sequences were derived from blood, sampled during antiretroviral therapy. The CDR3 coding sequence is TGCAGTGCTAGATCCGACATGAGCACAGATACGCAGTATTTT. This gives the protein CSARSDMSTDTQYF.